The 26 T cell receptor beta chains given below trace back to one sample, sequenced in a study of cytomegalovirus exposure and HLA in healthy donors. 60 Vbeta and 13 Jbeta primers were used in PCR. Method: immunoSEQ multiplex PCR; TCRdb's copy keeps in-frame clones and lacks some. This sample has some 130,000 clones, with around 70% found just once. Sequences were obtained from PBMCs. Receptors were obtained from a male donor in good health and CMV-seronegative.

The chain uses TRBV19 and TRBJ2-2; 9 bases align to TRBD1. Germline-derived CDR1 and CDR2 are LNHDA and SQIVND (reference sequence). This CDR3 is built from 17 residues. V dropped 7 bases and J dropped 6; count of bases not matched to a gene: 15. DNA for the CDR3: TGTGCCAGTATGGGGAGGGACAGGGCTGGGGGTGCCGGGGAGCTGTTTTTT. Its protein is CASMGRDRAGGAGELFF.

The rearrangement joins TRBV19 to TRBJ1-5; D remains unclear. This CDR3 is built from 14 residues. Germline CDR1 LNHDA, CDR2 SQIVND (reference sequence). The ends were cut back, 1 base at V and 0 bases at J, with 4 bases in the middle. The CDR3 nucleotides are TGTGCCAGTAGTATAGTCTATAGCAATCAGCCCCAGCATTTT. Its translation is CASSIVYSNQPQHF.

This clone was picked up a small number of times. The chain combines TRBV2 with TRBJ2-7, with a possible D match to TRBD1 (5 bases). The germline CDR1 and CDR2 sequences are SNHLY and FYNNEI. The CDR3 has 13 amino acids. Trimming left V 4 bases short and J 5 bases short, with 12 bases between. The CDR3, as DNA: TGTGCCAGCAGTGTCTACAGGTGGGACGAGCAGTACTTC. It is translated as CASSVYRWDEQYF.

This clone occurred once. The sample has other DNA sequences that encode this CDR3 too. V gene TRBV28 combines with J gene TRBJ1-1; no clear D. Germline loops: CDR1 MDHEN, CDR2 SYDVKM. The CDR3 runs 11 residues. V was trimmed by 7 bases and J by 1 base, leaving 4 bases between them. DNA for the CDR3: TGTGCCAGCACCGGGAACACTGAAGCTTTCTTT. It specifies CASTGNTEAFF.

The CDR3 DNA sequence: TGTGCCAGTAGTATTATCGGGGAAACCAAAAACATTCAGTACTTC. Protein: CASSIIGETKNIQYF. The V gene is TRBV19, the J gene TRBJ2-4; a weak D match, TRBD2 (5 bases). The V gene lost 3 bases and the J gene lost 2 bases, with 11 bases spanning the gap. Germline CDR1 reads LNHDA; CDR2 reads SQIVND (reference sequence). CDR3 length: 15 amino acids.

The chain combines TRBV6-4 with TRBJ2-3, with 12 bases fitting TRBD2. V dropped 1 base and J dropped 8; count of bases not matched to a gene: 4. CDR1 MRHNA and CDR2 SNTAGT come from the germline V gene. The CDR3 length is 15 residues. The CDR3 DNA follows: TGTGCCAGCAGTGACTGGACTAGCGGGAATCGTACGCAGTATTTT. This gives the protein CASSDWTSGNRTQYF.

The rearrangement joins TRBV9 to TRBJ2-7; D might be TRBD2 (6 bases). Germline values: CDR1 SGDLS, CDR2 YYNGEE. This CDR3 has 15 amino acids. V shed 5 bases and J shed 4 bases, with 19 bases lying between them. The CDR3 loop is CASSPLGGNVYEQYF. As DNA, the CDR3 is TGTGCCAGCAGTCCCCTTGGCGGGAATGTTTACGAGCAGTACTTC.

The chain combines TRBV11-3 with TRBJ2-6; D not resolved. V shed 2 bases and J shed 2 bases, with 13 bases lying between them. The CDR3 has 17 residues. Germline values: CDR1 SGHNT, CDR2 YENEEA. The CDR3 region is CASSLNSPFTGANVLTF. The CDR3 DNA follows: TGTGCCAGCAGCTTAAACAGTCCTTTTACTGGGGCCAACGTCCTGACTTTC.

The rearrangement uses TRBV19 and TRBJ2-2; D uncertain. V was pared by 3 bases and J by 0 bases, with 2 bases between. Germline V CDR1 and CDR2: LNHDA, SQIVND (reference sequence). This CDR3 has 13 amino acids. DNA for the CDR3: TGTGCCAGTAGTATTACGAACACCGGGGAGCTGTTTTTT. Protein sequence: CASSITNTGELFF.

V usage is TRBV7-2 and J usage is TRBJ2-5, with D possibly TRBD1 on 5 matching bases. The V gene's germline CDR1 is SGHTA and CDR2 FQGNSA. The CDR3 spans 13 residues. Trimming removed 3 bases from V and 3 bases from J, with 8 bases in between. The CDR3 bases are TGTGCCAGCAGCTTTGACAGAAAAGAGACCCAGTACTTC. Translation gives CASSFDRKETQYF.

V gene TRBV7-3 combines with J gene TRBJ1-1, with 9 bases identical to TRBD1. This CDR3 comprises 15 residues. After removal of 7 bases from V and 5 bases from J, the junction contained 11 bases not matched to a gene. Germline values: CDR1 SGHTA, CDR2 FQGTGA. CDR3 coding DNA: TGTGCCAGCACCAACTCCAACAGGGGGCTTACTGAAGCTTTCTTT. This gives the protein CASTNSNRGLTEAFF. Variable domain in full (rest from reference TRBV7-3 and TRBJ1-1): GAGVSQTPSNKVTEKGKYVELRCDPISGHTALYWYRQSLGQGPEFLIYFQGTGAADDSGLPNDRFFAVRPEGSVSTLKIQRTERGDSAVYLCASTNSNRGLTEAFFGQGTRLTVV.

This clone was seen once. The chain carries TRBV11-3 and TRBJ2-7; 7 bases are a match to TRBD2. The germline CDR1 and CDR2 sequences are SGHNT and YENEEA. This CDR3 has 17 amino acids. With V trimmed by 4 bases and J by 0 bases, 12 bases remained unmatched. CDR3 amino acids: CASSSPSSGLSSYEQYF. The CDR3, as DNA: TGTGCCAGCAGCTCCCCGAGTAGCGGGCTCAGCTCCTACGAGCAGTACTTC. The whole variable domain, remainder taken from reference TRBV11-3 and TRBJ2-7, is EAGVVQSPRYKIIEKKQPVAFWCNPISGHNTLYWYLQNLGQGPELLIRYENEEAVDDSQLPKDRFSAERLKGVDSTLKIQPAELGDSAVYLCASSSPSSGLSSYEQYFGPGTRLTVT.

This clone was detected a few times. This chain links TRBV7-9 with TRBJ2-1; D uncertain. V gave up 1 base and J gave up 7 bases, with 8 bases separating them. CDR3 length: 13 residues. Germline assignment: CDR1 SEHNR and CDR2 FQNEAQ (reference sequence). The CDR3 spells CASSLDTENEQFF. The DNA for the CDR3 is TGTGCCAGCAGCTTAGATACAGAAAATGAGCAGTTCTTC.

The CDR3 protein is CASSLGPRLAGDTQYF. The CDR3 coding sequence is TGTGCCAGCAGTTTGGGTCCGCGACTAGCAGGAGATACGCAGTATTTT. This chain links TRBV27 with TRBJ2-3; 7 bases line up with TRBD2. Germline trimming cut 3 bases from V and 5 bases from J; bases unmatched to any gene: 11. This CDR3 contains 16 residues. Germline V lookup: CDR1 MNHEY, CDR2 SMNVEV (reference sequence).

The chain employs TRBV7-9 and TRBJ1-1; the D is unclear. V was pared by 1 base and J by 8 bases, with 8 bases between. Germline V gives CDR1 SEHNR, CDR2 FQNEAQ (reference sequence). The CDR3 loop spans 12 amino acids. The CDR3 region has the DNA TGTGCCAGCAGCTTAGGGCGAGGGGAAGCTTTCTTT. Its translation: CASSLGRGEAFF.

A remark on this clone: At one of its ends the junction is not consistent with the germline gene, which may arise from a read error. V and J are TRBV7-9 and TRBJ1-2; no firm D call. Germline-derived CDR1 and CDR2 are SEHNR and FQNEAQ (reference sequence). The CDR3 consists of 17 residues. CDR3 coding DNA: TGTTCCAGCAGCTTGCCTCGGACGGGAACTTCTAACTATGGCTACACCTTC. Amino acids: CSSSLPRTGTSNYGYTF.

The gene calls are TRBV6-5 and TRBJ1-1; 9 nucleotides align to TRBD1. Germline V gene sequence: CDR1 MNHEY, CDR2 SVGAGI. The CDR3 runs to 14 residues. The J segment lost 4 bases and the V segment lost 6 bases, leaving 6 bases of the junction unmatched. CDR3 protein: CASRTQGAGTEAFF. CDR3 coding DNA: TGTGCCAGCAGAACACAGGGGGCTGGCACTGAAGCTTTCTTT.

V usage is TRBV6-1 and J usage is TRBJ2-3, with TRBD1 identical over 7 bases. The CDR3 extends over 14 amino acids. Per germline, CDR1 MNHNS and CDR2 SASEGT. The V and J ends lost 7 bases and 2 bases, in that order; junction bases with no gene match: 6. CDR3 coding DNA: TGTGCCAGCATCACAGGGGCGTTCACAGATACGCAGTATTTT. Translated: CASITGAFTDTQYF.

For the CDR3, the DNA is TGCAGCGCCGGGCCGGGACAGGGAGTCTACGAGCAGTACTTC. Amino acid sequence: CSAGPGQGVYEQYF. This chain links TRBV29-1 with TRBJ2-7; TRBD1 matches 9 bases. The ends lost 7 bases at V and 3 bases at J; junction bases unmatched: 10. Germline V lookup: CDR1 SQVTM, CDR2 ANQGSEA. The CDR3 sequence is 14 residues long.

The chain is built from TRBV7-6 and TRBJ2-7; a weak D match, TRBD1 (5 bases). The CDR3 has 16 residues. V lost 2 bases and J lost 0, with 14 bases in between. In germline, CDR1 is SGHVS, CDR2 FNYEAQ. Here the CDR3 reads CASSLNTGLVSYEQYF. For the CDR3, the DNA is TGTGCCAGCAGCTTAAACACAGGCCTCGTCTCCTACGAGCAGTACTTC.

V is TRBV5-6 and J is TRBJ2-1; 11 nucleotides match TRBD2. Per germline, CDR1 SGHDT and CDR2 YYEEEE. The CDR3 consists of 17 residues. V was pared by 1 base and J by 4 bases, with 7 bases of the junction left unmatched. The CDR3 DNA is TGTGCCAGCAGCTTGTACACTAGCGGGGGCCTTTACAATGAGCAGTTCTTC. Its protein product is CASSLYTSGGLYNEQFF.

The gene calls are TRBV29-1 and TRBJ1-1, with unresolved D. Germline-derived CDR1 and CDR2 are SQVTM and ANQGSEA. CDR3 length: 12 amino acids. Trimming cost V 5 bases and J 3 bases, with 10 bases left between them. Here the CDR3 DNA reads TGCAGCGTTAGTTGGGGAGACACTGAAGCTTTCTTT. Protein product: CSVSWGDTEAFF. The whole variable domain, filled in from reference TRBV29-1 and TRBJ1-1, reads SAVISQKPSRDICQRGTSLTIQCQVDSQVTMMFWYRQQPGQSLTLIATANQGSEATYESGFVIDKFPISRPNLTFSTLTVSNMSPEDSSIYLCSVSWGDTEAFFGQGTRLTVV.

In its sample, this clone was seen once. The chain joins TRBV28 to TRBJ1-2; TRBD1 might be the D (5 bases). Trimming pared 5 bases from V and 4 bases from J, leaving 20 bases between. Germline V gene lookup returns CDR1 MDHEN and CDR2 SYDVKM. The CDR3 is made up of 16 amino acids. The CDR3 spells CASSKRQIQSTYGYTF. CDR3 nucleotide sequence: TGTGCCAGCAGTAAGCGACAGATCCAATCCACCTATGGCTACACCTTC.

The V gene is TRBV12-5, the J gene TRBJ2-2; 8 bases line up with TRBD1. V dropped 9 bases and J dropped 6; count of bases not matched to a gene: 9. The CDR3 extends over 14 amino acids. Germline V gene data show CDR1 as LGHNT and CDR2 as FRNRAP. The CDR3 is CASGQGSGSGELFF. The DNA for the CDR3 is TGTGCTAGCGGACAGGGATCGGGTTCCGGGGAGCTGTTTTTT.

The CDR3 nucleotides read TGTGCCAGCAGTTTAGGGGCAGGGCGGTACAATGAGCAGTTCTTC. Protein product: CASSLGAGRYNEQFF. The rearrangement joins TRBV28 to TRBJ2-1; weak D call: TRBD1 (5 bases). The germline V and J ends were trimmed by 2 bases and 4 bases, with 12 bases remaining between them. Germline lookup yields CDR1 MDHEN and CDR2 SYDVKM. The CDR3 runs to 15 residues.

The chain combines TRBV15 with TRBJ2-5; 10 bases are shared with TRBD1. Unmatched junction bases numbered 11, after V lost 4 bases and J lost 6 bases. Germline V gives CDR1 LNHNV, CDR2 YYDKDF (reference sequence). The CDR3 length is 16 residues. The CDR3 spells CATSNRGTGEVKTQYF. In nucleotides, the CDR3 is TGTGCCACCAGCAACCGCGGGACAGGGGAGGTAAAGACCCAGTACTTC.